The rows below give T cell receptor beta chains drawn from one sample of a study of OX40 agonist ivuxolimab in advanced cancers. Produced via immunoSEQ multiplex PCR; TCRdb's table is partial and in-frame only. This table has around 60,000 clones, over 75% appearing once. The starting material was CD4+ or CD8+ T cells sorted from blood, obtained in a trial of the OX40 agonist ivuxolimab. All receptors derive from an adult with an advanced solid tumor such as melanoma, head and neck, liver or kidney cancer. CDR3s include the opening cysteine and the closing phenylalanine or tryptophan. The D gene is left open where the match is weak. Size is stated for part of the rows, as once, few or many counts, or as a class when the clone is expanded.

clone_size d_call j_call v_call cdr3_nt cdr3_aa
. . TRBJ2-2 TRBV7-9 TGTGCCAGCAGCTTAGGGACGGCGAACACCGGGGAGCTGTTTTTT CASSLGTANTGELFF
. . TRBJ1-4 TRBV18 TGTGCCAGCTCACCGGGGGGGGCCCGAAATGAAAAACTGTTTTTT CASSPGGARNEKLFF
. . TRBJ2-5 TRBV13 TGTGCCAGCAGCTTAGGGACCGGAAGGGAGACCCAGTACTTC CASSLGTGRETQYF
. . TRBJ2-7 TRBV25-1 TGTGCCAGCAGTGACGAGCAGTACTTC CASSDEQYF
. . TRBJ2-4 TRBV2 TGTGCCAGCAGCCCCGACAGTTTTGGCAAAAACATTCAGTACTTC CASSPDSFGKNIQYF
. . TRBJ2-2 TRBV28 TGTGCCAGCAGTTTAACATCGGCAGGGCGCGCCGGGGAGCTGTTTTTT CASSLTSAGRAGELFF
once . TRBJ1-2 TRBV30 TGTGCCTGGAGTGTAAGTGGCGGGAGCTCCTATGGCTACACCTTC CAWSVSGGSSYGYTF
. . TRBJ2-3 TRBV28 TGTGCCAGCAGTTTATGGGGGCGCGAAGGCCTCACAGATACGCAGTATTTT CASSLWGREGLTDTQYF
. . TRBJ1-1 TRBV12-5 TGTGCTAGTGGGGACAGAAACAACACTGAAGCTTTCTTT CASGDRNNTEAFF
. . TRBJ1-3 TRBV4-1 TGCGCCAGCAGCACGGACAGCTCTGGAAACACCATATATTTT CASSTDSSGNTIYF
. TRBD2 TRBJ2-7 TRBV6-6 TGTGCCAGCAGTTTCGAACTAGCGGGAGTTGACGAGCAGTACTTC CASSFELAGVDEQYF
. . TRBJ2-1 TRBV5-1 TGCGCCAGCAGCCATCGGGACTCCCGTTCCTACAATGAGCAGTTCTTC CASSHRDSRSYNEQFF
. . TRBJ1-1 TRBV18 TGTGCCAGCTCACCACTCCGACAGGCTAGGGAGAACACTGAAGCTTTCTTT CASSPLRQARENTEAFF
. . TRBJ2-7 TRBV14 TGTGCCAGCAGCCAAGATTTGGCTAGCTTCTACGAGCAGTACTTC CASSQDLASFYEQYF
. TRBD2 TRBJ2-1 TRBV4-1 TGCGCCAGCAGCCCCGGACTAGCGGGAGTGGGTTACAATGAGCAGTTCTTC CASSPGLAGVGYNEQFF
. . TRBJ2-2 TRBV30 TGTGCCTGTCGGTGGGGGCGAGGAATCGGGGAGCTGTTTTTT CACRWGRGIGELFF
. . TRBJ1-2 TRBV5-1 TGCGCCAGCAGCTTCAGGGGTTTGGGCTACACCTTC CASSFRGLGYTF
. . TRBJ2-7 TRBV7-2 TGTGCCAGCAGTGGAGCCAGCTCCTACGAGCAGTACTTC CASSGASSYEQYF
. TRBD2 TRBJ2-3 TRBV10-3 TGTGCCACTCCCGGGACTAGCGGGGGGGTCTATAGCACAGATACGCAGTATTTT CATPGTSGGVYSTDTQYF
. . TRBJ2-5 TRBV11-2 TGTGCCAGCAGCTTAGCCGGGACCCAGTACTTC CASSLAGTQYF
. . TRBJ1-2 TRBV28 TGTGCCAGCGGAGGCGATACCTATGGCTACACCTTC CASGGDTYGYTF
. . TRBJ1-4 TRBV7-2 TGTGCCAGCAGAACGAGGGGCGTTGATCTTAATGAAAAACTGTTTTTT CASRTRGVDLNEKLFF
. . TRBJ2-7 TRBV5-1 TGCGCCAGCAGCGAAGGGGTGTGGGACGAGCAGTACTTC CASSEGVWDEQYF
once . TRBJ2-1 TRBV11-3 TGTGCCAGCAGCTTACTCAGGGGGGCTGAGCAGTTCTTC CASSLLRGAEQFF
. TRBD1 TRBJ1-4 TRBV7-9 TGTGCCAGCAGCTTATTGACAGGGGTTGAAAAACTGTTTTTT CASSLLTGVEKLFF